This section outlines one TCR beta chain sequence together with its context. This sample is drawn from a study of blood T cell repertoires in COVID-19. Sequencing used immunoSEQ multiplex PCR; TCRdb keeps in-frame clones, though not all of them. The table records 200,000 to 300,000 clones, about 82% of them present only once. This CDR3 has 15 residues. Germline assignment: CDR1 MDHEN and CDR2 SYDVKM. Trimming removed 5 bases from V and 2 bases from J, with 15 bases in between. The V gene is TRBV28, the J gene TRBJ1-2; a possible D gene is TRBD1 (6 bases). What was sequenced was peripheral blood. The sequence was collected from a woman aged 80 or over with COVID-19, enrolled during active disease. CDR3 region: CASSTGLQGNYGYTF. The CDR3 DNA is TGTGCCAGCAGTACGGGATTACAGGGAAACTATGGCTACACCTTC.